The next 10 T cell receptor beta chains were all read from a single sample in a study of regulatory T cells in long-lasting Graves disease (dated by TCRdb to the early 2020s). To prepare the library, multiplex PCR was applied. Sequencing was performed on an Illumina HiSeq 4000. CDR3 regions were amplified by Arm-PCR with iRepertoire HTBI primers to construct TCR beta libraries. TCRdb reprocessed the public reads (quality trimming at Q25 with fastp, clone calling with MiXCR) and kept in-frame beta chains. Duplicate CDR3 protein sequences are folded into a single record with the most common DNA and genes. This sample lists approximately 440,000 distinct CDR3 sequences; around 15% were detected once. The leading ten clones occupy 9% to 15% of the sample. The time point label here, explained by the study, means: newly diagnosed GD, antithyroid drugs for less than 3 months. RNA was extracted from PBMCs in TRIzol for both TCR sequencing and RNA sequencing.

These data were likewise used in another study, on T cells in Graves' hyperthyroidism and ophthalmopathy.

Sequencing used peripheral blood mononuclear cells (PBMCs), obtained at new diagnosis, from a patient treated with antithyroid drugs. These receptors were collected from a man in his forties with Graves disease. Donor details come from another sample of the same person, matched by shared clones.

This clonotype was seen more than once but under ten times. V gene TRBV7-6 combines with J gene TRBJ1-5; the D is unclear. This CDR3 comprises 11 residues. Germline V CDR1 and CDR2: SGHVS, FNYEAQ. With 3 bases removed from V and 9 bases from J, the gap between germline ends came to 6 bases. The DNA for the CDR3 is TGTGCCAGCAGCTTGAAGCGGCCCCAGCATTTT. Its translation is CASSLKRPQHF.

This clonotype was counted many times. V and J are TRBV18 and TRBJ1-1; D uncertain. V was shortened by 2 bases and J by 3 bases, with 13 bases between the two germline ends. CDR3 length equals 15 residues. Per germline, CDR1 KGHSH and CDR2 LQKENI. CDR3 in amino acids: CASSPFRAGYTEAFF. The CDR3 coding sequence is TGTGCCAGCTCACCATTTCGGGCCGGCTACACTGAAGCTTTCTTT.

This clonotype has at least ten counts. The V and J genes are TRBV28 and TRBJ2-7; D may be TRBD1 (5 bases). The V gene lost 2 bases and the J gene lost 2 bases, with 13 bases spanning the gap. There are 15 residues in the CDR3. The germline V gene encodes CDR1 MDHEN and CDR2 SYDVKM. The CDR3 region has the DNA TGTGCCAGCAGTTTAACCCGACAGTTGGCCTACGAGCAGTACTTC. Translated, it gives CASSLTRQLAYEQYF.

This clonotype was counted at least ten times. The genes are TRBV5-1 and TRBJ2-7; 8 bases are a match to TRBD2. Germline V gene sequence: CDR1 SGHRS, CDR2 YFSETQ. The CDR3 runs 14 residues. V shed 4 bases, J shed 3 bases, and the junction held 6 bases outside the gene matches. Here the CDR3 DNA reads TGCGCCAGCAGCGACGGGACTAGTGGCTACGAGCAGTACTTC. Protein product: CASSDGTSGYEQYF. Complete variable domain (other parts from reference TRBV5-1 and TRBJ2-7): KAGVTQTPRYLIKTRGQQVTLSCSPISGHRSVSWYQQTPGQGLQFLFEYFSETQRNKGNFPGRFSGRQFSNSRSEMNVSTLELGDSALYLCASSDGTSGYEQYFGPGTRLTVT.

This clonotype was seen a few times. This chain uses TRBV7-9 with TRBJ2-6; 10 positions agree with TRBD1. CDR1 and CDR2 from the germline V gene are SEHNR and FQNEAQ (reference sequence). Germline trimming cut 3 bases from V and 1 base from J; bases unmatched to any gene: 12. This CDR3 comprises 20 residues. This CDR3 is CASSLRPDRTGGSGANVLTF. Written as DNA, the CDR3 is TGTGCCAGCAGCTTGAGACCGGACCGGACAGGGGGATCTGGGGCCAACGTCCTGACTTTC.

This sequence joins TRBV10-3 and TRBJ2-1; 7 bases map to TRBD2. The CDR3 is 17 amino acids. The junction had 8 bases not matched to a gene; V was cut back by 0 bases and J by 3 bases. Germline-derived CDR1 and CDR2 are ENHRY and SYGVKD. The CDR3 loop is CAISESLAGAIYNEQFF. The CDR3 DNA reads TGTGCCATCAGTGAGTCCCTCGCGGGAGCTATCTACAATGAGCAGTTCTTC.

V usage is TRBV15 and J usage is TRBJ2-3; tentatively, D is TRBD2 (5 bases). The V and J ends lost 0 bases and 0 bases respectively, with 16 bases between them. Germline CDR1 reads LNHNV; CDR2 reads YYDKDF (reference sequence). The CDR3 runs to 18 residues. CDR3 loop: CATSRDQVAMGSTDTQYF. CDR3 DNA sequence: TGTGCCACCAGCAGAGATCAGGTAGCGATGGGTAGCACAGATACGCAGTATTTT.

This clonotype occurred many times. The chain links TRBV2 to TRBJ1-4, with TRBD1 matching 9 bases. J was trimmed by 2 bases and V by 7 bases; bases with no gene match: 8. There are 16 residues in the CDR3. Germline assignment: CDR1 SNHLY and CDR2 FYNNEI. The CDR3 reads CASTLGQGRTNEKLFF. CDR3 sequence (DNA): TGTGCCAGCACCCTTGGACAGGGGAGGACTAATGAAAAACTGTTTTTT.

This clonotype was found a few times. The DNA of the CDR3 is TGTGCCATCAGAACGGACAGGGACAGTGAAAAACTGTTTTTT. The encoded protein is CAIRTDRDSEKLFF. The chain has TRBV10-3 and TRBJ1-4; 8 bases fit TRBD1. Germline V gene lookup returns CDR1 ENHRY and CDR2 SYGVKD. Germline trimming cut 6 bases from V and 7 bases from J; bases unmatched to any gene: 7. The CDR3 loop spans 14 amino acids.

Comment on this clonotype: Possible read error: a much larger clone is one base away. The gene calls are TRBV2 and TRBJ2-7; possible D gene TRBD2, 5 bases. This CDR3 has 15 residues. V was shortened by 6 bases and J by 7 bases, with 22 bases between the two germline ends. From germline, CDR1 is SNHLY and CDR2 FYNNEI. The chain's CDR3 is CASRQDSISYNEQYF. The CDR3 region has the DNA TGTGCCAGCAGGCAGGACTCTATCTCCTACAATGAGCAGTACTTC.